Following are 22 T cell receptor beta chains from one sample sequenced in a study of response to subunit inactivated influenza vaccine. TCRdb re-analysed the RT-PCR reads in MiXCR, keeping a single row per CDR3 protein. Of approximately 490,000 distinct CDR3 sequences listed, 6% to 9% were seen once; the top ten hold around 14%. The source was PBMCs from blood, collected less than 30 months after vaccination. These receptors were taken from a man aged 50 to 75 who received an inactivated influenza vaccine.

This clonotype has ten or more counts. The chain recombines TRBV29-1 with TRBJ2-3; the D is unclear. The germline V gene encodes CDR1 SQVTM and CDR2 ANQGSEA. Trimming took off 2 bases at V and 0 bases at J, with 12 bases between the two ends. This CDR3 contains 15 residues. The CDR3 reads CSVESTPESTDTQYF. CDR3 DNA: TGCAGCGTTGAATCAACTCCTGAAAGCACAGATACGCAGTATTTT.

This clonotype was seen a handful of times. The rearrangement uses TRBV28 and TRBJ1-2; perhaps TRBD1 as D (5 bases). From germline, CDR1 is MDHEN and CDR2 SYDVKM. V lost 9 bases to trimming and J lost 2 bases, with 16 bases between them. The CDR3 is 14 residues long. The DNA for the CDR3 is TGTGCCAGTGCCCCGGGACCGATCAACTATGGCTACACCTTC. Its translation: CASAPGPINYGYTF.

This clonotype was detected only a few times. Here the CDR3 DNA reads TGTGCCAGCGGGGATTACAATGAGCAGTTCTTC. Translation gives CASGDYNEQFF. This chain joins TRBV3-1 and TRBJ2-1; D not resolved. The CDR3 is made up of 11 amino acids. The germline V and J ends were trimmed by 8 bases and 4 bases, with 6 bases remaining between them. The germline gives CDR1 LGHDT, CDR2 YNNKEL (reference sequence).

The chain uses TRBV7-6 and TRBJ2-7, with D tentatively TRBD2 (6 bases). The germline CDR1 and CDR2 sequences are SGHVS and FNYEAQ. There are 16 residues in the CDR3. The germline V and J ends were trimmed by 0 bases and 5 bases, with 17 bases remaining between them. The CDR3 sequence is CASSLASRGGTHEQYF. In DNA form, the CDR3 reads TGTGCCAGCAGCTTAGCTTCAAGGGGAGGTACCCACGAGCAGTACTTC.

The V call is TRBV5-8, the J call TRBJ1-1, with no clear D. This CDR3 contains 14 residues. Trimming cost V 4 bases and J 0 bases, with 10 bases left between them. CDR1 is SGHTS, CDR2 YDEGEE, per germline. The CDR3 is CASSHDRLNTEAFF. For the CDR3, the DNA is TGTGCCAGCAGCCACGACCGACTGAACACTGAAGCTTTCTTT.

The genes are TRBV12-3 or TRBV12-4 and TRBJ2-1, with 10 nucleotides matching TRBD2. The CDR3 contains 15 residues. V lost 6 bases, J lost 8 bases, and 10 bases stayed unmatched. For the CDR3, the DNA is TGTGCCAGCAGCCCGAGCGGGAGGGCCATGGATGAGCAGTTCTTC. It is translated as CASSPSGRAMDEQFF.

The sample holds a few counts of this clonotype. The rearrangement links TRBV12-3 or TRBV12-4 to TRBJ2-3, with a tentative D call TRBD2 (7 bases). V dropped 2 bases and J dropped 6 bases, with 15 bases sitting between them. This CDR3 is built from 15 residues. The CDR3 reads CASSLSGGARDTQYF. For the CDR3, the DNA is TGTGCCAGCAGTTTAAGTGGGGGGGCGCGTGATACGCAGTATTTT.

The chain has TRBV25-1 and TRBJ2-3; D remains unclear. Trimming cost V 2 bases and J 4 bases, with 7 bases left between them. CDR1 and CDR2 from the germline V gene are MGHDK and SYGVNS. The CDR3 spans 13 residues. The chain's CDR3 is CASSEGSADTQYF. For the CDR3, the DNA is TGTGCCAGCAGTGAAGGATCAGCAGATACGCAGTATTTT. The whole variable domain, filled in from reference TRBV25-1 and TRBJ2-3, reads EADIYQTPRYLVIGTGKKITLECSQTMGHDKMYWYQQDPGMELHLIHYSYGVNSTEKGDLSSESTVSRIRTEHFPLTLESARPSHTSQYLCASSEGSADTQYFGPGTRLTVL.

Ten or more counts support this clonotype. The J gene is TRBJ1-1, the V gene TRBV5-1; D is possibly TRBD1 (6 bases). The CDR3 consists of 13 residues. Trimming removed 4 bases from V and 1 base from J, with 8 bases in between. Germline V gives CDR1 SGHRS, CDR2 YFSETQ. The CDR3 nucleotides are TGCGCCAGCAGCGAACAGGGGAACACTGAAGCTTTCTTT. Translation: CASSEQGNTEAFF. Full variable domain (remainder filled in from reference TRBV5-1 and TRBJ1-1): KAGVTQTPRYLIKTRGQQVTLSCSPISGHRSVSWYQQTPGQGLQFLFEYFSETQRNKGNFPGRFSGRQFSNSRSEMNVSTLELGDSALYLCASSEQGNTEAFFGQGTRLTVV.

The V and J genes are TRBV5-1 and TRBJ1-2, with 7 bases identical to TRBD1. The CDR3 consists of 12 residues. Trimming at V came to 7 bases and at J to 2 bases, leaving 2 bases not matched to a gene. Germline loops: CDR1 SGHRS, CDR2 YFSETQ. This chain's CDR3 is CASQGGNYGYTF. CDR3 coding DNA: TGCGCCAGCCAGGGGGGGAACTATGGCTACACCTTC.

In its sample, this clonotype was seen a few times. The genes are TRBV7-2 and TRBJ2-1; D is ambiguous. Trimming pared 8 bases from V and 6 bases from J, leaving 11 bases between. CDR1 and CDR2 from the germline V gene are SGHTA and FQGNSA. This CDR3 spans 12 amino acids. CDR3 loop: CASRSGFNEQFF. Here the CDR3 DNA reads TGTGCCAGCCGGTCGGGTTTCAATGAGCAGTTCTTC.

This clonotype has more than one count but fewer than ten. The chain is built from TRBV20-1 and TRBJ2-2; D unresolved. V was trimmed by 2 bases and J by 8 bases, leaving 12 bases between them. Germline CDR1 and CDR2: DFQATT and SNEGSKA (reference sequence). This CDR3 region has 13 residues. The CDR3 sequence is CSARTLLTGELFF. In DNA form, the CDR3 reads TGCAGTGCTAGAACCCTACTCACGGGGGAGCTGTTTTTT.

The gene calls are TRBV29-1 and TRBJ2-3; 8 bases agree with TRBD2. In germline, CDR1 is SQVTM, CDR2 ANQGSEA. CDR3 length: 12 amino acids. Trimming at V came to 6 bases and at J to 6 bases, leaving 5 bases not matched to a gene. The chain's CDR3 is CSVGGGGDTQYF. In DNA form, the CDR3 reads TGCAGCGTCGGGGGGGGTGGGGATACGCAGTATTTT.

This clonotype was seen a few times. The rearrangement joins TRBV4-3 to TRBJ2-5; possible D gene TRBD1, 5 bases. Germline CDR1 LGHNA, CDR2 YSLEER. V lost 1 base and J 5 bases, leaving 14 bases between the germline ends. The CDR3 consists of 15 residues. Here the CDR3 reads CASSQGTQRRETQYF. CDR3 coding DNA: TGCGCCAGCAGCCAAGGGACACAACGAAGGGAGACCCAGTACTTC.

The rearrangement uses TRBV3-1 and TRBJ2-3; no clear D. This CDR3 has 15 residues. V was cut by 4 bases and J by 4 bases, with 15 bases left in between. Germline V gene lookup returns CDR1 LGHDT and CDR2 YNNKEL (reference sequence). The CDR3 is CASSRNPATADTQYF. The CDR3 DNA is TGTGCCAGCAGCCGAAACCCCGCCACGGCAGATACGCAGTATTTT.

This clonotype was detected ten times or more. The rearrangement uses TRBV5-1 and TRBJ2-3, with 14 bases lining up with TRBD2. Germline CDR1 SGHRS, CDR2 YFSETQ. The V gene end was trimmed by 1 base and the J gene end by 4 bases; junction bases not matched to a gene: 5. CDR3 length: 17 residues. DNA of the CDR3: TGCGCCAGCAGCTTGTCGGGACTAGCGGGAGAGGCAGATACGCAGTATTTT. Translating it yields CASSLSGLAGEADTQYF.

In its sample, this clonotype was seen many times. The chain combines TRBV10-1 with TRBJ2-1, with D perhaps matching TRBD1 or TRBD2 (5 bases each). V lost 4 bases to trimming and J lost 5 bases, with 9 bases between them. Germline assignment: CDR1 WNHNN and CDR2 SYGVQD (reference sequence). The CDR3 contains 13 residues. This chain's CDR3 is CASSVGRNNEQFF. CDR3 nucleotides: TGCGCCAGCAGTGTGGGACGTAACAATGAGCAGTTCTTC.

This clonotype was seen a few times. The chain links TRBV5-1 to TRBJ2-5, with 7 positions matching TRBD1. Germline CDR1 is SGHRS and CDR2 is YFSETQ. The trim removed 2 bases at V and 4 bases at J, leaving 5 bases unmatched. CDR3 length: 14 residues. The CDR3 protein is CASSFRQGAETQYF. Written as DNA, the CDR3 is TGCGCCAGCAGCTTTCGACAGGGTGCAGAGACCCAGTACTTC.

This clonotype was seen repeatedly, ten times or more. The chain is built from TRBV5-8 and TRBJ1-4, with D possibly matching TRBD1 (6 bases). The CDR3 is made up of 17 amino acids. In germline, CDR1 is SGHTS, CDR2 YDEGEE. V lost 3 bases, J lost 1 base, and 16 bases lay in between. CDR3 loop: CASSYGSGGVTNEKLFF. DNA of the CDR3: TGTGCCAGCAGCTACGGATCGGGGGGCGTAACTAATGAAAAACTGTTTTTT.

The V call is TRBV6-1, the J call TRBJ2-2, with D perhaps TRBD1 (6 bases). V was clipped by 5 bases and J by 5 bases, with 15 bases between them. The length of the CDR3 is 15 residues. Germline values: CDR1 MNHNS, CDR2 SASEGT. This CDR3 is CASSRTTTGTGELFF. The CDR3 nucleotides are TGTGCCAGCAGTCGCACCACTACAGGGACCGGGGAGCTGTTTTTT.

The sample holds a few counts of this clonotype. The chain recombines TRBV4-3 with TRBJ2-5; 11 bases align to TRBD1. V was clipped by 0 bases and J by 3 bases; unmatched bases: 6. The CDR3 extends over 17 amino acids. CDR1 and CDR2 (germline): LGHNA, YSLEER. DNA for the CDR3: TGCGCCAGCAGCCAAGAACATTCGGGACAGGGGGAAGAGACCCAGTACTTC. Amino acids: CASSQEHSGQGEETQYF.

This clonotype was seen more than once but under ten times. Because the CDR3's place on the DNA is in doubt, the DNA is left out and the CDR3 is given as listed by TCRdb. V gene TRBV12-3 or TRBV12-4 combines with J gene TRBJ2-5; the table's D gene call, TRBD2, was not cross checked with the DNA. The CDR3 region is 16 residues in length, termini included. The CDR3: CASSTLLTFDQETQYF.